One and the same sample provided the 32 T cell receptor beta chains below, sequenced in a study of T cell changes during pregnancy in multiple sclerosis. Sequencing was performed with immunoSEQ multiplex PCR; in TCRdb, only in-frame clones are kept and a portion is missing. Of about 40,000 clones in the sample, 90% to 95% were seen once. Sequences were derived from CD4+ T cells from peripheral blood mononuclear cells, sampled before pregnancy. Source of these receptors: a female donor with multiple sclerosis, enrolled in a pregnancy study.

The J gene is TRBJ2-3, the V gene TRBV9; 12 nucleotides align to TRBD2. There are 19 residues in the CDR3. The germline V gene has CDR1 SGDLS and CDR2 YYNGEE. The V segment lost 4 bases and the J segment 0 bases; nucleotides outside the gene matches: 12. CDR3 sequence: CASSFNTRLAGGSTDTQYF. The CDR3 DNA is TGTGCCAGCAGCTTCAACACCCGTCTAGCGGGGGGGAGCACAGATACGCAGTATTTT.

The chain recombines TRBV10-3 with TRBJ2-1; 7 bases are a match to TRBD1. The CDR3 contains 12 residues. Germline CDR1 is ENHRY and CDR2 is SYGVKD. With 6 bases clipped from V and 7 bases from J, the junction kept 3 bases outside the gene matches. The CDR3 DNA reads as TGTGCCATCAGCGGGACAGCGAATGAGCAGTTCTTC. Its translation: CAISGTANEQFF.

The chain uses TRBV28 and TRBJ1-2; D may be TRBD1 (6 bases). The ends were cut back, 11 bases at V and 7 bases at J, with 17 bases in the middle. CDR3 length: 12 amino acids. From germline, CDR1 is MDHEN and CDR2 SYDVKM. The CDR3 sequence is CASVEGVAGYTF. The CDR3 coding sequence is TGTGCCTCTGTAGAGGGGGTCGCTGGCTACACCTTC.

The chain's CDR3 is CASSQDYRQGKLAKNIQYF. The CDR3 bases are TGCGCCAGCAGCCAAGATTATCGGCAGGGAAAACTAGCCAAAAACATTCAGTACTTC. The chain uses TRBV4-1 and TRBJ2-4, with D perhaps matching TRBD1 (5 bases). CDR1 and CDR2 from the germline V gene are MGHRA and YSYEKL. The length of the CDR3 is 19 residues. V was trimmed by 0 bases and J by 0 bases, leaving 18 bases between them.

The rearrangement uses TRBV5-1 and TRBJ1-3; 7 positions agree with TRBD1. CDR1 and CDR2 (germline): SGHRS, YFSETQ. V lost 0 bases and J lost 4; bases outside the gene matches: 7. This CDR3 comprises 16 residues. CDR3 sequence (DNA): TGCGCCAGCAGCTTGGAGGGGGCAGGAATCGGAAACACCATATATTTT. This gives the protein CASSLEGAGIGNTIYF.

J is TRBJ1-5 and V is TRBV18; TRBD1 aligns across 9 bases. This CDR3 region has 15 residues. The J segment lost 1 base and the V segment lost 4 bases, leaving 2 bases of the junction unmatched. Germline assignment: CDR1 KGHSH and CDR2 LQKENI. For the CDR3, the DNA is TGTGCCAGCTCACTGGGGACAGGGAGCAATCAGCCCCAGCATTTT. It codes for CASSLGTGSNQPQHF.

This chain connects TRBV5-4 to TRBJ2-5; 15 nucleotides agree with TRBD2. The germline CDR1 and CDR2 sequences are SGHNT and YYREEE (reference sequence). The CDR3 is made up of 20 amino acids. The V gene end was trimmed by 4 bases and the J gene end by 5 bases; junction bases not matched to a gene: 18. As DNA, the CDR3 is TGTGCCAGCAGCCTAGAGTCCGGGACTAGCGGGGGGCACGCGAGGGAGACCCAGTACTTC. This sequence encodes CASSLESGTSGGHARETQYF. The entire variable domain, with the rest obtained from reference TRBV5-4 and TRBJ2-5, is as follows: ETGVTQSPTHLIKTRGQQVTLRCSSQSGHNTVSWYQQALGQGPQFIFQYYREEENGRGNFPPRFSGLQFPNYSSELNVNALELDDSALYLCASSLESGTSGGHARETQYFGPGTRLLVL.

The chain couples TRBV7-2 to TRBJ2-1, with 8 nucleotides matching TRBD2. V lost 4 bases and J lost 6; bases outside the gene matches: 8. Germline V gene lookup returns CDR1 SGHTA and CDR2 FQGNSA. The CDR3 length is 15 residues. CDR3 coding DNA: TGTGCCAGCAGCTCGTGGACCGGGAGGGTCAATGAGCAGTTCTTC. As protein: CASSSWTGRVNEQFF.

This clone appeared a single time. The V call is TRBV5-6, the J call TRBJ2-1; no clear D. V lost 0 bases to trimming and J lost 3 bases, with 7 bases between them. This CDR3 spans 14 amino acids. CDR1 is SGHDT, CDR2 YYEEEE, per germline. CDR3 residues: CASSLVARYNEQFF. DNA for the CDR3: TGTGCCAGCAGCTTGGTTGCGCGCTACAATGAGCAGTTCTTC.

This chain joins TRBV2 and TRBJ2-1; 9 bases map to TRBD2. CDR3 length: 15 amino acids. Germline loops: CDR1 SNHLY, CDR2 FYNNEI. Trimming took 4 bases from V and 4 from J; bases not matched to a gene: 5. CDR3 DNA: TGTGCCAGCAGTGCCGGGCGGGGGGGATACAATGAGCAGTTCTTC. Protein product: CASSAGRGGYNEQFF.

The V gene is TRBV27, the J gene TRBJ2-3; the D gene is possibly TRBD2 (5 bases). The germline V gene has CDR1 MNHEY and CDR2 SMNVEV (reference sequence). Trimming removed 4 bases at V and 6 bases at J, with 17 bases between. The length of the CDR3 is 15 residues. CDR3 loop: CASSYTLLGADTQYF. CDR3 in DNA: TGTGCCAGCAGTTACACCCTTCTGGGAGCGGATACGCAGTATTTT.

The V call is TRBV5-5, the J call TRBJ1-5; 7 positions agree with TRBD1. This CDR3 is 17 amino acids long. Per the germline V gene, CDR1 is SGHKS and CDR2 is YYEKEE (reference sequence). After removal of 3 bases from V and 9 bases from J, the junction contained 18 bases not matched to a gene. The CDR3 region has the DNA TGTGCCAGCAGCTCCATACCAGACAGGGTTGGCAGCCGGCCCCAGCATTTT. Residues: CASSSIPDRVGSRPQHF.

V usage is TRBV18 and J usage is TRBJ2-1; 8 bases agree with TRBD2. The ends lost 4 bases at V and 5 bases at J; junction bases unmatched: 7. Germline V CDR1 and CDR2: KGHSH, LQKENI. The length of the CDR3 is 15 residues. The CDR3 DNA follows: TGTGCCAGCTCACGGATGACTAGCGAAAACAATGAGCAGTTCTTC. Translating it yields CASSRMTSENNEQFF.

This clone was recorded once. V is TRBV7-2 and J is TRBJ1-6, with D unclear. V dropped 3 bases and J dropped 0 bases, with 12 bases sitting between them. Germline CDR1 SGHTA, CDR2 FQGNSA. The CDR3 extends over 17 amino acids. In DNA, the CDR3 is TGTGCCAGCAGCTTGAGGGCCCATAGCTCCTATAATTCACCCCTCCACTTT. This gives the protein CASSLRAHSSYNSPLHF. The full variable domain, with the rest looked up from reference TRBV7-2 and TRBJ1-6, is GAGVSQSPSNKVTEKGKDVELRCDPISGHTALYWYRQSLGQGLEFLIYFQGNSAPDKSGLPSDRFSAERTGGSVSTLTIQRTQQEDSAVYLCASSLRAHSSYNSPLHFGNGTRLTVT.

The CDR3 region is CASRGNRGNQPQHF. CDR3 DNA: TGTGCCAGCAGAGGAAACAGGGGCAATCAGCCCCAGCATTTT. V is TRBV6-5 and J is TRBJ1-5; a possible D gene is TRBD1 (6 bases). The V gene's germline CDR1 is MNHEY and CDR2 SVGAGI. The CDR3 consists of 14 residues. Trimming removed 6 bases at V and 2 bases at J, with 11 bases between.

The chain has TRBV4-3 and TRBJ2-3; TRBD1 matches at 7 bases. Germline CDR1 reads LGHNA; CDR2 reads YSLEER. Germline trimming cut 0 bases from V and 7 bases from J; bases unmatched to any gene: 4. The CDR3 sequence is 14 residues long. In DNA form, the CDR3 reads TGCGCCAGCAGCCAAGATAGGGACAGATATACGCAGTATTTT. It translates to CASSQDRDRYTQYF.

CDR3 DNA sequence: TGTGCCAGCAGCCCCGGACTAGCGGGGGACCGCACAGATACGCAGTATTTT. The encoded protein is CASSPGLAGDRTDTQYF. The chain joins TRBV5-4 to TRBJ2-3; 13 bases align to TRBD2. CDR1 is SGHNT and CDR2 is YYREEE in the germline V gene (reference sequence). V was pared by 4 bases and J by 1 base, with 6 bases of the junction left unmatched. There are 17 residues in the CDR3.

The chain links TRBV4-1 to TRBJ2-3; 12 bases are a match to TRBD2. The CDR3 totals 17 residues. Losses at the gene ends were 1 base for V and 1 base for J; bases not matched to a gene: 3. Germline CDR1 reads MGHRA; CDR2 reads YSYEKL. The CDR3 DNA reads TGCGCCAGCAGCCAAGGACTAGCGGGGGCCCGCACAGATACGCAGTATTTT. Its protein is CASSQGLAGARTDTQYF.

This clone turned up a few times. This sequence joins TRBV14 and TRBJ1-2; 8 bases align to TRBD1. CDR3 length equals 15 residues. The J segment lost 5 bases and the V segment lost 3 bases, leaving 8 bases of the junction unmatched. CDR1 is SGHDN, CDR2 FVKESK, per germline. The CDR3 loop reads CASSQRDRPTYGYTF. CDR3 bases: TGTGCCAGCAGCCAGAGGGACAGGCCCACGTATGGCTACACCTTC.

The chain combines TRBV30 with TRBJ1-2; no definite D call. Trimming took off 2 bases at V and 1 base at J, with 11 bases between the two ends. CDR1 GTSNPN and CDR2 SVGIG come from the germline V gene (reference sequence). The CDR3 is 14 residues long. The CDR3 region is CAWSSNRGNYGYTF. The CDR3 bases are TGTGCCTGGAGTTCGAATCGGGGTAACTATGGCTACACCTTC.

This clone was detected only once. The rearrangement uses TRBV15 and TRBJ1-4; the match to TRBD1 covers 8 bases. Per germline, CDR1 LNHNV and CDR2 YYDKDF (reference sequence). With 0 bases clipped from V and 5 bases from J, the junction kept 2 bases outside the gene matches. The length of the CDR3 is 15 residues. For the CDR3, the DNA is TGTGCCACCAGCAGAGAAAGGGACAGGAATGAAAAACTGTTTTTT. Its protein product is CATSRERDRNEKLFF.

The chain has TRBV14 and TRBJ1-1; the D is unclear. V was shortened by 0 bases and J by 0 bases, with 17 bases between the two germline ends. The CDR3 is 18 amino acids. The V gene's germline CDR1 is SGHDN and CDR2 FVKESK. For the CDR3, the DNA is TGTGCCAGCAGCCAAGATCCGGGGTTTGGAATTCTGAACACTGAAGCTTTCTTT. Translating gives CASSQDPGFGILNTEAFF.

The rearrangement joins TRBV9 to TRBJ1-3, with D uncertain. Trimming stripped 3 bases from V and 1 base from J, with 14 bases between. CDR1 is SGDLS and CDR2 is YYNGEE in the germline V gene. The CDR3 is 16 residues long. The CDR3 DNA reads TGTGCCAGCAGCGCCTCCGGGGAAGTATCTGGAAACACCATATATTTT. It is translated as CASSASGEVSGNTIYF.

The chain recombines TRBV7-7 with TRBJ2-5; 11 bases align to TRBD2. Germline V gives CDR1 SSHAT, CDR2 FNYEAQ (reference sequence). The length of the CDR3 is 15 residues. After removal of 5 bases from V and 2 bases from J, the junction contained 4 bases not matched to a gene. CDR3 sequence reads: CASSLLAGGQETQYF. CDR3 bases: TGTGCCAGCAGCCTTCTAGCGGGGGGACAAGAGACCCAGTACTTC.

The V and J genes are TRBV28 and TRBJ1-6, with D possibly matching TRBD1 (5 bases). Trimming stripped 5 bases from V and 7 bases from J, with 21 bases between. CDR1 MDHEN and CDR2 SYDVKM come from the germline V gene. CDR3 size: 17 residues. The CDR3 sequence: CASSLPPGASSNSPLHF. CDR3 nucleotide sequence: TGTGCCAGCAGTCTCCCCCCTGGGGCCAGTTCGAATTCACCCCTCCACTTT.

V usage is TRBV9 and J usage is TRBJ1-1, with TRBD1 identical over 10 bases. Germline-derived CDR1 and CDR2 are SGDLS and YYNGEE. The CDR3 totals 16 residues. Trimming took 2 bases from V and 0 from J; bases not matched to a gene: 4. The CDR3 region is CASSVGQGVMNTEAFF. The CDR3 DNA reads TGTGCCAGCAGCGTCGGACAGGGGGTGATGAACACTGAAGCTTTCTTT.

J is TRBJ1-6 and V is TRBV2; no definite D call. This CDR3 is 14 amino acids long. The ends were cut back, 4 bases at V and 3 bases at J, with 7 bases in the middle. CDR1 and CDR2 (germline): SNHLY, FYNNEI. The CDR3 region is CASSVTGYNSPLHF. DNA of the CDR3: TGTGCCAGCAGTGTGACGGGCTATAATTCACCCCTCCACTTT. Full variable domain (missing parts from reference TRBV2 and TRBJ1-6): EPEVTQTPSHQVTQMGQEVILRCVPISNHLYFYWYRQILGQKVEFLVSFYNNEISEKSEIFDDQFSVERPDGSNFTLKIRSTKLEDSAMYFCASSVTGYNSPLHFGNGTRLTVT.

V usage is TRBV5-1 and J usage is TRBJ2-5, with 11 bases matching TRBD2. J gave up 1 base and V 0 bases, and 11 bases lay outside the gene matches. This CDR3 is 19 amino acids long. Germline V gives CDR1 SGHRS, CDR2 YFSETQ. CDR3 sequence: CASSLVAASGGRSQETQYF. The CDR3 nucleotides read TGCGCCAGCAGCTTGGTAGCGGCTAGCGGGGGGAGATCCCAAGAGACCCAGTACTTC.

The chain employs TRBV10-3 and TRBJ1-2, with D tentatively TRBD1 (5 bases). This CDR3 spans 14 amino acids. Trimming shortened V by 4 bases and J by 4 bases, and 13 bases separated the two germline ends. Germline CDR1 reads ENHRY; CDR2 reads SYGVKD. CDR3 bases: TGTGCCATCAGTGGCGGGGGGAGCCTCTATGGCTACACCTTC. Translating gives CAISGGGSLYGYTF.

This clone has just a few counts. CDR3 nucleotides: TGTGCCAGTAGTATGGTCGTCCCTAGTCTGTCCGGGGAGCTGTTTTTT. It encodes CASSMVVPSLSGELFF. V and J are TRBV19 and TRBJ2-2, with D unresolved. Trimming stripped 3 bases from V and 6 bases from J, with 17 bases between. Looked up from germline, CDR1 is LNHDA and CDR2 is SQIVND (reference sequence). This CDR3 region has 16 residues.

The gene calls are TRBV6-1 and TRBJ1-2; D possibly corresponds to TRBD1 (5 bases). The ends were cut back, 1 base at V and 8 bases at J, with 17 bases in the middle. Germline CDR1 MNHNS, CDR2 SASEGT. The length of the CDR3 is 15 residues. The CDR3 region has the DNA TGTGCCAGCAGTGAAGTAACCCAGGGTCAGGTCGGCTACACCTTC. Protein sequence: CASSEVTQGQVGYTF.

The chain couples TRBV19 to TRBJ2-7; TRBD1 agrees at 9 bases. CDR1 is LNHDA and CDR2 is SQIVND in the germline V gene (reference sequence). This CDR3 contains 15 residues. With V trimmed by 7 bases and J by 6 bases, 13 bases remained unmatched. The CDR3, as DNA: TGTGCCAGTACCAATTGGCCGGGACAGGGAAGCGAGCAGTACTTC. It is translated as CASTNWPGQGSEQYF.